This T cell receptor (beta chain) stems from a study of T-cell memory formation after mild COVID-19. Study in general: Largely donor-specific TCR clusters were found.

Overall study findings and caveats: In pre-infection memory, a portion of responding clones appeared, which suggested that cross-reactive memory joined. Day 15 to 85 contracting clones showed balanced CD4/CD8; day 15 to 37 expanders favored CD4+.

In this sample, this clonotype turned up a few times. The antigen is not known. Constant-segment primers and 5'RACE yielded cDNA libraries for TCR alpha and TCR beta, each carrying sample barcodes and UMIs. From the 5' RACE reads, TCRdb called clonotypes with MiXCR, one entry per CDR3 protein. The data contain approximately 490,000 distinct CDR3 sequences, about a fifth of them singletons. Sequenced: PBMCs or a T cell subset sorted from them (not recorded which). This TCR was recovered from an adult woman who had mild COVID-19 (a few samples of this study predate the infection). Cell type and time point are not known.

The CDR3 region has the DNA TGTGCCAGTAGTACGTCGACAGGGCCGGGACACGGCTACACCTTC. This gives the protein CASSTSTGPGHGYTF. The chain is built from TRBV19 and TRBJ1-2, with TRBD1 matching 7 bases. Germline CDR1 reads LNHDA; CDR2 reads SQIVND (reference sequence). The length of the CDR3 is 15 residues. The junction had 13 bases not matched to a gene; V was cut back by 4 bases and J by 8 bases. The variable domain in full, completed from reference TRBV19 and TRBJ1-2, reads DGGITQSPKYLFRKEGQNVTLSCEQNLNHDAMYWYRQDPGQGLRLIYYSQIVNDFQKGDIAEGYSVSREKKESFPLTVTSAQKNPTAFYLCASSTSTGPGHGYTFGSGTRLTVV.